This TCR beta chain was recovered during a study of T cell repertoires in cytomegalovirus infection. Study context: Signatures in public TCR beta sequences pointed to both CMV infection and matching HLA type.

Comments on this clonotype: No antigen is known for it.

Broader study findings: Clonotypes of TCR beta that were HLA-C-restricted and CMV-specific dominated the ex vivo response. The cumulative frequency of public TCR beta families identified carriers of CMV plus the relevant HLA.

From the reads, TCRdb called clonotypes with MiXCR, one entry per CDR3 protein. Among around 800,000 distinct CDR3 sequences listed, approximately 29% were seen once. The receptor comes from a human donor in good health (CMV status not recorded). Some clones in this sample may be carry-over from other donors' samples. The sequencing here drew on cultured CD8+ T cells from PBMCs, taken from culture after CMV antigen stimulation.

The CDR3 here is CASSLAGPAYNEQFF. The CDR3 DNA follows: TGTGCCAGCAGTTTAGCGGGACCGGCCTACAATGAGCAGTTCTTC. The chain couples TRBV27 to TRBJ2-1; perhaps TRBD2 as D (6 bases). Looked up from germline, CDR1 is MNHEY and CDR2 is SMNVEV (reference sequence). The CDR3 has 15 residues. Trimming stripped 2 bases from V and 2 bases from J, with 10 bases between.